The rows below give T cell receptor beta chains drawn from one sample of a study of shared clonotypes between healthy human individuals. The method was immunoSEQ multiplex PCR; TCRdb's version includes in-frame clones alone and lacks a portion of them. Found here are more than 2 million clones, roughly 93% of them singletons; the top ten hold around 1.7%. The material sequenced was naive CD8+ T cells from PBMCs. The origin of the receptors is a man in his late teens or twenties in good health. Some clones in this sample may be carry-over from other donors' samples. Each CDR3 is given with its conserved first and last residue. A D gene is named only where the DNA matches it firmly. Some rows mark clone size as missing; the rest say once, few, many or name a class of expanded clone.

J | size | V | D | DNA | CDR3
TRBJ1-5 | NA | TRBV15 | NA | TGTGCCACCAGCAGAGATTCATACAGGTCGTCCGATCAGCCCCAGCATTTT | CATSRDSYRSSDQPQHF
TRBJ2-5 | NA | TRBV27 | TRBD2 | TGTGCCAGCAGTCCGCTAGCGGCAGTAGAGACCCAGTACTTC | CASSPLAAVETQYF
TRBJ2-1 | NA | TRBV28 | NA | TGTGCCACCAGACCCGGACAGAACTACAATGAGCAGTTCTTC | CATRPGQNYNEQFF
TRBJ2-2 | NA | TRBV28 | NA | TGTGCCAGCAGTTTATCAACAGTTAACACCGGGGAGCTGTTTTTT | CASSLSTVNTGELFF
TRBJ2-1 | NA | TRBV14 | TRBD2 | TGTGCCAGCAGCCGAAGGGCGGGAGGCGCAAATGAGCAGTTCTTC | CASSRRAGGANEQFF
TRBJ2-7 | NA | TRBV27 | TRBD1 | TGTGCCAGCAGTTCGACAGGGGCCTACGAGCAGTACTTC | CASSSTGAYEQYF
TRBJ1-1 | once | TRBV29-1 | TRBD1 | TGCAGCGCCGGGACAGGGGTCACCATGAACACTGAAGCTTTCTTT | CSAGTGVTMNTEAFF
TRBJ1-4 | once | TRBV7-9 | TRBD1 | TGTGCCAGCAGCTCCTCGGACAGGGCCCTCTACGAACTGTTTTTT | CASSSSDRALYELFF
TRBJ2-7 | NA | TRBV7-7 | TRBD2 | TGTGCCAGCAGCTTATCTGCGGGACTACACCTTAATGAGCAGTACTTC | CASSLSAGLHLNEQYF
TRBJ2-3 | NA | TRBV7-9 | NA | TGTGCCAGCAGCTTAGTAGAACAGACCCCAGATACGCAGTATTTT | CASSLVEQTPDTQYF
TRBJ1-1 | NA | TRBV29-1 | NA | TGCAGCGTTCGTCAGGGGAACTTAAACACTGAAGCTTTCTTT | CSVRQGNLNTEAFF
TRBJ2-3 | NA | TRBV10-3 | TRBD2 | TGTGCCATCAGTGACCGGCTAGCGGGAGTCGCAGATACGCAGTATTTT | CAISDRLAGVADTQYF
TRBJ2-7 | NA | TRBV4-2 | NA | TGTGCCAGCAGTCACCCCGGGGTAGGATCCTACGAGCAGTACTTC | CASSHPGVGSYEQYF
TRBJ2-1 | NA | TRBV2 | TRBD1 | TGTGCCAGCATGAACCGGGACAGGGGAAAGGGTGAGCAGTTCTTC | CASMNRDRGKGEQFF
TRBJ2-3 | NA | TRBV4-1 | TRBD2 | TGCGCCAGCAGCCAGGCGCCGGGACTAGCGGGATCAGATACGCAGTATTTT | CASSQAPGLAGSDTQYF
TRBJ1-2 | NA | TRBV5-6 | NA | TGTGCCAGCAGCTTCTTAGAACACTATGGCTACACCTTC | CASSFLEHYGYTF
TRBJ1-2 | NA | TRBV27 | NA | TGTGCCAGCAGTCCCCTGGGGACATTAAAAGGGGGTAGGGGCTACACCTTC | CASSPLGTLKGGRGYTF
TRBJ2-5 | once | TRBV7-6 | TRBD2 | TGTGCCAGCAGCTCTCGGACTAGCGGGAGGCCGGACCAAGGGGAGACCCAGTACTTC | CASSSRTSGRPDQGETQYF
TRBJ1-4 | once | TRBV10-2 | TRBD1 | TGCGCCAGCAGACAGACAGGGGTGGGGGAAAAACTGTTTTTT | CASRQTGVGEKLFF
TRBJ1-4 | NA | TRBV25-1 | NA | TGTGCCAGCAGTGAAAATCCAGAGAATGAAAAACTGTTTTTT | CASSENPENEKLFF
TRBJ2-1 | NA | TRBV2 | NA | TGTGCCAGCAGGGAACAGGGGGGGTTTTACAATGAGCAGTTCTTC | CASREQGGFYNEQFF
TRBJ2-1 | NA | TRBV10-2 | TRBD2 | TGCGCCAGCAGTGAGTGGGACTACCCCGTCGAGGCTGAGCAGTTCTTC | CASSEWDYPVEAEQFF
TRBJ2-7 | NA | TRBV7-9 | NA | TGTGCCAGCAGCTGGGGGATTTACGAGCAGTACTTC | CASSWGIYEQYF
TRBJ2-1 | NA | TRBV13 | TRBD2 | TGTGCCAGCAGCTCCGGGTACGGGAGGTGGAATGAGCAGTTCTTC | CASSSGYGRWNEQFF
TRBJ1-2 | NA | TRBV10-3 | TRBD1 | TGTGCCATCAGTGGGGTGGGACAGATTACCTATGGCTACACCTTC | CAISGVGQITYGYTF
TRBJ2-7 | NA | TRBV15 | NA | TGTGCCACCAGCAGAGTTAAGGGAAACGCCGAGCAGTACTTC | CATSRVKGNAEQYF
TRBJ1-2 | NA | TRBV14 | NA | TGTGCCAGCAGCCAATCTCCTCAGCCGGAAAGGGGCTACACCTTC | CASSQSPQPERGYTF
TRBJ2-7 | NA | TRBV27 | TRBD1 | TGTGCCAGCAGCCCGGGACAGGGCTTATACGAGCAGTACTTC | CASSPGQGLYEQYF
TRBJ2-7 | NA | TRBV9 | NA | TGTGCCAGCAGCGCCGGGACCCCTATTACCGAGCAGTACTTC | CASSAGTPITEQYF
TRBJ2-7 | NA | TRBV27 | NA | TGTGCCAGCAGTACCTATACAGGGTTAGAGCAGTACTTC | CASSTYTGLEQYF
TRBJ2-5 | once | TRBV28 | TRBD2 | TGTGCCAGCAAATGGGGGACTAGTACCCAAGAGACCCAGTACTTC | CASKWGTSTQETQYF
TRBJ2-1 | NA | TRBV27 | NA | TGTGCCACGTCGCCCTCATCCTACAATGAGCAGTTCTTC | CATSPSSYNEQFF